Listed here are 18 T cell receptor beta chains from one sample, sequenced in a study of T cell responses to AZD1222 COVID-19 vaccine. Libraries were prepared by immunoSEQ multiplex PCR; TCRdb keeps only in-frame clonotypes and omits some of them. The sample lists 90,000 to 120,000 clones, roughly 85% occurring once. The input for sequencing was peripheral blood, taken 28 days after the second AZD1222 dose. The receptors stem from an adult who received the AZD1222 COVID-19 vaccine.

The rearrangement joins TRBV4-2 to TRBJ2-3, with 13 bases lining up with TRBD2. Germline V gives CDR1 LGHNA, CDR2 YNFKEQ. This CDR3 has 18 amino acids. With V trimmed by 1 base and J by 0 bases, 4 bases remained unmatched. CDR3 nucleotides: TGTGCCAGCAGCCAAGGGGGACTAGCGGGGCCCAGCACAGATACGCAGTATTTT. This translates into CASSQGGLAGPSTDTQYF.

CDR3 in DNA: TGTGCCAGCAGTTCTCAGGGTTCTCAGCCCCAGCATTTT. Translated, it gives CASSSQGSQPQHF. This chain joins TRBV6-5 and TRBJ1-5; D possibly corresponds to TRBD1 (5 bases). V was trimmed by 4 bases and J by 6 bases, leaving 10 bases between them. The germline CDR1 and CDR2 sequences are MNHEY and SVGAGI. This CDR3 spans 13 amino acids.

This clone has a single count. This chain links TRBV7-9 with TRBJ2-1, with TRBD2 matching 10 bases. Germline lookup yields CDR1 SEHNR and CDR2 FQNEAQ (reference sequence). V shed 2 bases and J 7 bases; nucleotides not matched to a gene: 8. The CDR3 consists of 16 residues. For the CDR3, the DNA is TGTGCCAGCAGCTTATATATACTAGCGGGGACGAATGAGCAGTTCTTC. Translation gives CASSLYILAGTNEQFF. The full variable domain, completed using reference TRBV7-9 and TRBJ2-1, is DTGVSQNPRHKITKRGQNVTFRCDPISEHNRLYWYRQTLGQGPEFLTYFQNEAQLEKSRLLSDRFSAERPKGSFSTLEIQRTEQGDSAMYLCASSLYILAGTNEQFFGPGTRLTVL.

This CDR3 reads CASSQGTGQRGTGELFF. CDR3 nucleotide sequence: TGTGCCAGCAGCCAAGGCACAGGACAACGGGGCACCGGGGAGCTGTTTTTT. The chain carries TRBV3-1 (or the pseudogene TRBV3-2) and TRBJ2-2; D is perhaps TRBD1 or TRBD2 (5 bases each). The CDR3 has 17 residues. V gave up 1 base and J gave up 4 bases, with 16 bases separating them. CDR1 and CDR2 (germline): LGHDT, YNNKEL (reference sequence).

This sequence joins TRBV27 and TRBJ1-1; unclear D gene. V shed 5 bases and J shed 6 bases, with 16 bases lying between them. The CDR3 has 14 residues. From germline, CDR1 is MNHEY and CDR2 SMNVEV (reference sequence). CDR3: CASSGRSQVAEAFF. In DNA form, the CDR3 reads TGTGCCAGCAGTGGCAGGTCTCAGGTGGCTGAAGCTTTCTTT.

In its sample, this clone was seen once. The chain employs TRBV7-9 and TRBJ2-5; D remains unclear. Germline values: CDR1 SEHNR, CDR2 FQNEAQ (reference sequence). Trimming cost V 5 bases and J 2 bases, with 15 bases left between them. The CDR3 sequence is 15 residues long. This CDR3 reads CASSPVEAGQETQYF. The DNA of the CDR3 is TGTGCCAGCAGCCCCGTCGAGGCAGGTCAAGAGACCCAGTACTTC.

A few counts support this clone. J is TRBJ1-5 and V is TRBV12-3 or TRBV12-4; D not certain. The length of the CDR3 is 13 residues. Trimming stripped 2 bases from V and 2 bases from J, with 4 bases between. The CDR3 DNA sequence: TGTGCCAGCAGTTTACGGGGCAATCAGCCCCAGCATTTT. Encoded protein: CASSLRGNQPQHF.

The chain joins TRBV5-4 to TRBJ1-1; no reliable D call. The CDR3 has 12 residues. Trimming stripped 1 base from V and 7 bases from J, with 8 bases between. In germline, CDR1 is SGHNT, CDR2 YYREEE (reference sequence). The CDR3 DNA sequence: TGTGCCAGCAGCTTGCGGACGGGTGAAGCTTTCTTT. This codes for CASSLRTGEAFF.

This clone was picked up a small number of times. This chain joins TRBV13 and TRBJ1-6; the D gene is possibly TRBD1 (5 bases). This CDR3 is built from 15 residues. The germline V gene has CDR1 PRHDT and CDR2 FYEKMQ (reference sequence). Deletions cut 5 bases from V and 0 bases from J, with 8 bases between. The CDR3 loop reads CASSGDSSYNSPLHF. The CDR3 coding sequence is TGTGCCAGCAGCGGAGACAGCTCCTATAATTCACCCCTCCACTTT.

The chain links TRBV4-2 to TRBJ2-5; 7 bases are a match to TRBD2. This CDR3 comprises 16 residues. V trimming: 3 bases; J trimming: 5 bases; junction bases outside the gene matches: 12. The V gene's germline CDR1 is LGHNA and CDR2 YNFKEQ. The CDR3 region has the DNA TGTGCCAGCAGCCAGGATGGGGACTACTCCGGGGAGACCCAGTACTTC. It codes for CASSQDGDYSGETQYF.

In this sample, this clone turned up a few times. The identical CDR3 is also encoded by other nucleotide sequences in the sample. The chain employs TRBV7-9 and TRBJ2-7, with D possibly TRBD1 on 6 matching bases. The CDR3 is made up of 14 amino acids. CDR1 SEHNR and CDR2 FQNEAQ come from the germline V gene (reference sequence). With 5 bases removed from V and 2 bases from J, the gap between germline ends came to 13 bases. The CDR3: CASSTGQRPYEQYF. CDR3 coding DNA: TGTGCCAGCAGCACGGGACAACGGCCCTACGAGCAGTACTTC. Full variable domain (remainder filled in from reference TRBV7-9 and TRBJ2-7): DTGVSQNPRHKITKRGQNVTFRCDPISEHNRLYWYRQTLGQGPEFLTYFQNEAQLEKSRLLSDRFSAERPKGSFSTLEIQRTEQGDSAMYLCASSTGQRPYEQYFGPGTRLTVT.

The chain employs TRBV3-1 (or the pseudogene TRBV3-2) and TRBJ1-3; possibly TRBD1 for D (5 bases). Deletions cut 0 bases from V and 0 bases from J, with 18 bases between. The CDR3 has 19 amino acids. Germline V gene lookup returns CDR1 LGHDT and CDR2 YNNKEL (reference sequence). CDR3 sequence: CASSQEGFRGPYSGNTIYF. The CDR3 DNA follows: TGTGCCAGCAGCCAAGAAGGGTTTAGGGGTCCTTACTCTGGAAACACCATATATTTT.

The V and J genes are TRBV28 and TRBJ2-5, with TRBD1 matching 7 bases. V was pared by 5 bases and J by 2 bases, with 5 bases of the junction left unmatched. CDR1 is MDHEN, CDR2 SYDVKM, per germline. The CDR3 is made up of 14 amino acids. CDR3: CASSPPGQQETQYF. The DNA of the CDR3 is TGTGCCAGCAGTCCACCGGGACAGCAAGAGACCCAGTACTTC. The full variable domain, in which reference TRBV28 and TRBJ2-5 provide the parts outside the CDR3, is DVKVTQSSRYLVKRTGEKVFLECVQDMDHENMFWYRQDPGLGLRLIYFSYDVKMKEKGDIPEGYSVSREKKERFSLILESASTNQTSMYLCASSPPGQQETQYFGPGTRLLVL.

The rearrangement uses TRBV15 and TRBJ2-1; D remains unclear. Germline assignment: CDR1 LNHNV and CDR2 YYDKDF (reference sequence). Trimming stripped 0 bases from V and 0 bases from J, with 6 bases between. This CDR3 is built from 15 residues. The CDR3 protein is CATSRDRASYNEQFF. The CDR3 nucleotides are TGTGCCACCAGCAGAGATAGAGCCTCCTACAATGAGCAGTTCTTC.

The genes are TRBV28 and TRBJ2-2; D perhaps matches TRBD2 (5 bases). From germline, CDR1 is MDHEN and CDR2 SYDVKM. The V and J ends lost 4 bases and 4 bases respectively, with 19 bases between them. This CDR3 is 17 amino acids long. The CDR3 DNA sequence: TGTGCCAGCAGTTCCCGAGGGCCGCTCCGGGGCACCGGGGAGCTGTTTTTT. Its protein is CASSSRGPLRGTGELFF.

The chain recombines TRBV6-5 with TRBJ1-6, with D perhaps TRBD1 (5 bases). This CDR3 contains 16 residues. CDR1 and CDR2 (germline): MNHEY, SVGAGI. Trimming pared 2 bases from V and 4 bases from J, leaving 12 bases between. CDR3 protein: CASSYVGGRYNSPLHF. CDR3 DNA: TGTGCCAGCAGTTACGTTGGGGGAAGGTATAATTCACCCCTCCACTTT.

The chain carries TRBV9 and TRBJ1-1; no firm D call. This CDR3 is built from 13 residues. Trimming removed 3 bases from V and 5 bases from J, with 11 bases in between. Germline V lookup: CDR1 SGDLS, CDR2 YYNGEE. The CDR3 DNA is TGTGCCAGCAGCGCCGGAGGGAGTACTGAAGCTTTCTTT. Translating it yields CASSAGGSTEAFF.

This chain uses TRBV6-6 with TRBJ2-1, with D uncertain. This CDR3 region has 13 residues. Germline-derived CDR1 and CDR2 are MNHNY and SVGAGI (reference sequence). The V gene lost 4 bases and the J gene lost 4 bases, with 8 bases spanning the gap. The CDR3: CASSLSRYNEQFF. CDR3 DNA: TGTGCCAGCAGTTTAAGCAGATACAATGAGCAGTTCTTC.